This TCR beta chain was profiled in a study of blood T cells in healthy people across ages. Overall study results and limits: CMV infection status of these donors was not known. A greater number of naive CD4+ cells and higher diversity distinguished long-lived donors from aged donors. Observed TCR beta diversity showed a strong correlation with the percentage of naive T cells as measured by flow cytometry.

With a J-beta primer mix and a sample-barcoded 5' primer, a second PCR ran about 7 to 12 cycles. TCRdb reprocessed the 5' RACE reads via MiXCR and lists one record per CDR3 protein. Of around 800,000 distinct CDR3 sequences listed, roughly 50% were seen once; the top ten hold roughly two fifths. Isolating PBMCs gave at least 6 million of these cells per sample. This clonotype was seen more than once but under ten times. Its antigen remains unknown. The TCR was taken from an elderly man in good health. The sequencing sample was made of blood.

The CDR3 loop reads CASTRGGLEHRYAYF. In nucleotides, the CDR3 is TGTGCCAGCACCAGGGGGGGTCTTGAGCACAGATACGCGTATTTT. V gene TRBV11-2 combines with J gene TRBJ2-3; D is possibly TRBD1 or TRBD2 (7 bases each). Per the germline V gene, CDR1 is SGHAT and CDR2 is FQNNGV. Trimming removed 7 bases from V and 14 bases from J, with 28 bases in between. The CDR3 consists of 15 residues.